This TCR beta chain is from a study of T cells in tuberculosis. Study as a whole: CD1B tetramers identified T cells specific for mycobacterial lipid GMM.

CDR1 SGHTA and CDR2 FQGNSA come from the germline V gene. CDR3 length: 14 amino acids. The V segment lost 3 bases and the J segment 10 bases; nucleotides outside the gene matches: 8. TCR-alpha and TCR-beta chains were sequenced unpaired. Clones were read by immunoSEQ multiplex PCR, and TCRdb kept only the in-frame ones, dropping some. This repertoire shows about 58,000 clones, over 75% found once; its top ten account for just over 20%. Cells were sorted from thawed PBMC rested overnight and stained with GMM-loaded CD1B tetramer, viability dye and anti-CD3. The CD1B tetramers carried C32 glucose monomycolate purified from Rhodococcus equi.

The sequence was obtained from an adult woman with latent tuberculosis. Sequenced sample: CD1b-GMM tetramer-negative cells sorted from PBMCs. V usage is TRBV7-2 and J usage is TRBJ2-1; 8 nucleotides agree with TRBD2. As DNA, the CDR3 is TGTGCCAGCAGCTTCCAACCGGGACTAGGCGAGCAGTTCTTC. The encoded protein is CASSFQPGLGEQFF. Looking up the rest from reference TRBV7-2 and TRBJ2-1 gives the full variable domain: GAGVSQSPSNKVTEKGKDVELRCDPISGHTALYWYRQSLGQGLEFLIYFQGNSAPDKSGLPSDRFSAERTGGSVSTLTIQRTQQEDSAVYLCASSFQPGLGEQFFGPGTRLTVL.